The T cell receptor (beta chain) under discussion was sequenced for a study of early T cells in non-severe SARS-CoV-2 infection (dated by TCRdb to 2020 to 2022). Regarding the research as a whole: Because TCR sequencing was done on bulk RNA from unsorted whole blood, the alpha and beta chains could not be paired. What the authors observed across the whole study: VDJdb matching was skewed toward anti-spike CD8 responses and likely underestimated virus-specific expansions, missing private and CD4 specificities.

Set within a cohort of healthcare workers in London, UK, this nested case-control study involved weekly PCR testing of nasopharyngeal swabs along with blood sampling. Between 23 and 31 March 2020, the week of the UK lockdown, healthcare workers were enrolled and then followed up weekly for as long as 16 weeks. Library prep was done by 5' RACE. These reads were obtained on a NextSeq 500. To correct for sequencing error and PCR bias, the TCR library protocol tagged individual cDNA molecules with unique molecular identifiers. Both TCR alpha and beta chains were sequenced, and tight co-correlation was observed between alpha and beta sequence abundances in each sample. Per the source publication's procedure: V gene, J gene and CDR3 annotation of TCR sequences was performed with Decombinator V4. Expanded TCRs were defined as changing significantly between any two time points under a Poisson model with p below 0.0001. Abundances of TCRs were expressed as counts per million after normalisation to the total number of TCRs sequenced in each sample. VDJdb, accessed 1 November 2021, was searched for CMV, EBV and SARS-CoV-2 annotated TCRs, with TCRs annotated for multiple antigens excluded. TCRdb cleaned the public reads at Q25 with fastp, built clones with MiXCR and kept in-frame beta chains. One record per CDR3 amino acid sequence lists the most common genes and DNA. These V and J calls originate from TCRdb's pipeline instead of the authors' own analysis. Counted in this sample were around 89,000 distinct CDR3 sequences; 14% to 15% of them appeared once. The ten biggest clones cover less than 0.6% of the sample.

Of note for this clonotype: The specificity of this receptor is unknown. No base-level quality is on record; no much larger clone is a single base apart.

The TCR comes from an adult who was a healthcare worker with PCR-confirmed SARS-CoV-2 infection or an uninfected control (not recorded which). The sample comprised whole blood.

Here the CDR3 is given as CASRTGTTNYGYTF. The nucleotides are TGTGCCAGCAGAACAGGGACTACTAACTATGGCTACACCTTC. The chain couples TRBV28 to TRBJ1-2, with a tentative D gene TRBD1 over 6 matching bases. Inclusive of the bounding cysteine and phenylalanine, the CDR3 is 14 residues long. Only CDR3 DNA remains: 42 bases, in frame from the first base. Cut back by 6 bases and 0 bases, the V and J ends lie 11 bases apart. From the germline V gene, CDR1 is MDHEN and CDR2 is SYDVKM.